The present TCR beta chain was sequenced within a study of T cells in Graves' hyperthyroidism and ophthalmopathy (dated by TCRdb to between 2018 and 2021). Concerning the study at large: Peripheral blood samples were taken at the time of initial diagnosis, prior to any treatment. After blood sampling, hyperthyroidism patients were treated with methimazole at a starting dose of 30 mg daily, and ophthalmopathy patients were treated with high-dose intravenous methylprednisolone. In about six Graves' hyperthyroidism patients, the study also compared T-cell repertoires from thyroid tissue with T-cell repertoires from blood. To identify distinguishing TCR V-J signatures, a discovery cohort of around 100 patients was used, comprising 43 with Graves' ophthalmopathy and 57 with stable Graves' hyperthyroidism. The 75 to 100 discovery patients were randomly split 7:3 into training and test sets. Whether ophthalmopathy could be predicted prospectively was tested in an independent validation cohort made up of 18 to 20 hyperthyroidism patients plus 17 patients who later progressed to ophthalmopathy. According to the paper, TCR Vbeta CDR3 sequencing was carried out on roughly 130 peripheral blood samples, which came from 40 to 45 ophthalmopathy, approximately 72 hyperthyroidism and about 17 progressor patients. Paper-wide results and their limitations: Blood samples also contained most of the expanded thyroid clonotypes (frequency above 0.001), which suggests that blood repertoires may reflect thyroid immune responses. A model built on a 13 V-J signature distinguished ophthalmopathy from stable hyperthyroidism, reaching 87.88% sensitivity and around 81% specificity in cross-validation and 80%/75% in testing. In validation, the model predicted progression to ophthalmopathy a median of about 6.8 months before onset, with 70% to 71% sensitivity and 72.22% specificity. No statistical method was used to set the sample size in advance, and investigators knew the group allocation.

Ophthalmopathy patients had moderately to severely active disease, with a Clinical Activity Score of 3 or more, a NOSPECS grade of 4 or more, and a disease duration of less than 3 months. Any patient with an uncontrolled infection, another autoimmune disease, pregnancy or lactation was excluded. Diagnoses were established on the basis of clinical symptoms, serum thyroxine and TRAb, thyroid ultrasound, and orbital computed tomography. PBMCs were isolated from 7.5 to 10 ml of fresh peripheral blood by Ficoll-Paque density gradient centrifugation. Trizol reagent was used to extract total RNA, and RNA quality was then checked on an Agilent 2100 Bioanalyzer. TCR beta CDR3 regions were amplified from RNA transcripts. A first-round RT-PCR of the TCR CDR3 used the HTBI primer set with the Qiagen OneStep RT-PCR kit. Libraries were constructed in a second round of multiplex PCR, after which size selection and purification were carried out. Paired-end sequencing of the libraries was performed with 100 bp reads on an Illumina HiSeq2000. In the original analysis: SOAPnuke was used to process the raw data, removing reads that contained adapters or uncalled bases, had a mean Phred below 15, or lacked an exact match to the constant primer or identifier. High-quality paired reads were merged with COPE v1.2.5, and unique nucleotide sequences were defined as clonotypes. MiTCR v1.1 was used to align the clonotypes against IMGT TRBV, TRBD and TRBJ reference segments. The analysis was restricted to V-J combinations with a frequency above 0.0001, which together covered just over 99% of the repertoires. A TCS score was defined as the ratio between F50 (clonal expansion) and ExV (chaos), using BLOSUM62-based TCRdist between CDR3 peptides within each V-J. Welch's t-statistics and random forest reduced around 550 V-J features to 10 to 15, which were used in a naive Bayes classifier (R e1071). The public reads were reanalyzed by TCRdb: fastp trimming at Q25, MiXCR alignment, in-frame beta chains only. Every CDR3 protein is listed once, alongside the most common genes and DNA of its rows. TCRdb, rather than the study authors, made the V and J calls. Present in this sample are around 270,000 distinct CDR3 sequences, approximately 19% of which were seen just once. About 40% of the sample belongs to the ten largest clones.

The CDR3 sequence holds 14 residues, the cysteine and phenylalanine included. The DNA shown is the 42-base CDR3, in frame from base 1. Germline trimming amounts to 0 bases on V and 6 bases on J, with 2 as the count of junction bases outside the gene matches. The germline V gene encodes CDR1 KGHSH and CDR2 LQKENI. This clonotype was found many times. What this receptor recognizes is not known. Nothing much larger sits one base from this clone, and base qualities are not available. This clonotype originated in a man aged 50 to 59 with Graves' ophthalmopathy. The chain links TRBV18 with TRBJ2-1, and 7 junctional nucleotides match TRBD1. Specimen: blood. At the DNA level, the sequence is TGTGCCAGCTCACCACCGCCAGGGGGCAATGAGCAGTTCTTC. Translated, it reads CASSPPPGGNEQFF.